The 27 T cell receptor beta chains in this list originate from one sample, sequenced in a study of blood T cell repertoires in COVID-19. Produced via immunoSEQ multiplex PCR; TCRdb's table is partial and in-frame only. Of fewer than 300,000 clones listed, around 84% are singletons. Source material: PBMCs or T cells enriched from blood (not recorded which). All receptors derive from a man aged 35 to 55 who had been exposed to COVID-19.

This clone was seen a few times. V is TRBV5-3 and J is TRBJ2-7, with 10 bases that match TRBD2. TRBV5-3 is annotated as an ORF whose role is uncertain. The V and J ends lost 4 bases and 7 bases, in that order; junction bases with no gene match: 8. The CDR3 has 14 residues. CDR3 in amino acids: CARSAAGGPEEQYF. The CDR3 DNA reads TGTGCCAGAAGCGCAGCGGGAGGGCCGGAGGAGCAGTACTTC.

This chain joins TRBV2 and TRBJ2-1; weak D call: TRBD2 (6 bases). This CDR3 spans 15 amino acids. V shed 2 bases and J shed 3 bases, with 11 bases lying between them. CDR1 is SNHLY, CDR2 FYNNEI, per germline. The CDR3 is CASSESPGDYNEQFF. The CDR3 DNA sequence: TGTGCCAGCAGTGAATCCCCGGGGGACTACAATGAGCAGTTCTTC.

The chain combines TRBV21-1 with TRBJ2-2; TRBD1 was called by the table and not checked on the DNA. TRBV21-1 is assigned pseudogene status. The CDR3 length is 18 residues. DNA of the CDR3: TGTGCCAGCAGCACCAAAGGGTTGGGGCAGGAAGGATGCGGGGAGCTGTTTTTT. It specifies CASSTKGLGQEGCGELFF.

This clone has just one count. This sequence joins TRBV18 and TRBJ2-1; D perhaps matches TRBD1 (6 bases). The CDR3 totals 16 residues. The germline V and J ends were trimmed by 1 base and 6 bases, with 16 bases remaining between them. CDR1 and CDR2 from the germline V gene are KGHSH and LQKENI. In DNA form, the CDR3 reads TGTGCCAGCTCACCACTGACAGGCCAAACTAGCAATGAGCAGTTCTTC. It is translated as CASSPLTGQTSNEQFF.

This clone was seen more than once but under ten times. The chain couples TRBV28 to TRBJ1-2; D is possibly TRBD1 (5 bases). V lost 2 bases and J lost 4, with 14 bases in between. Germline assignment: CDR1 MDHEN and CDR2 SYDVKM. The CDR3 consists of 15 residues. CDR3 sequence (DNA): TGTGCCAGCAGTTTAGGGGGGGGAACCCTCTATGGCTACACCTTC. Encoded protein: CASSLGGGTLYGYTF.

A single count supports this clone. The chain joins TRBV19 to TRBJ2-2; TRBD2 is a possible D gene (6 bases). The length of the CDR3 is 18 residues. Germline V CDR1 and CDR2: LNHDA, SQIVND (reference sequence). V gave up 4 bases and J gave up 2 bases, with 20 bases separating them. The CDR3 nucleotides read TGTGCCAGTAGTAAACGGGGGACGGCCCTGTCCAACACCGGGGAGCTGTTTTTT. Protein: CASSKRGTALSNTGELFF. Combining the CDR3 with reference TRBV19 and TRBJ2-2 gives the whole variable domain DGGITQSPKYLFRKEGQNVTLSCEQNLNHDAMYWYRQDPGQGLRLIYYSQIVNDFQKGDIAEGYSVSREKKESFPLTVTSAQKNPTAFYLCASSKRGTALSNTGELFFGEGSRLTVL.

This chain connects TRBV4-1 to TRBJ2-7, with TRBD2 matching 9 bases. Trimming took 4 bases from V and 2 from J; bases not matched to a gene: 3. This CDR3 has 14 residues. Germline V CDR1 and CDR2: MGHRA, YSYEKL. CDR3 sequence: CASSRSGRPYEQYF. The DNA of the CDR3 is TGCGCCAGCAGCCGGAGCGGGAGGCCCTACGAGCAGTACTTC.

The chain carries TRBV6-2 or TRBV6-3 and TRBJ2-3, with 8 positions matching TRBD2. With V trimmed by 3 bases and J by 2 bases, 4 bases remained unmatched. The germline CDR1 and CDR2 sequences are MNHEY and SVGEGT. The CDR3 contains 15 residues. Here the CDR3 DNA reads TGTGCCAGCAGTTATAGGACTAGCCTCACAGATACGCAGTATTTT. It encodes CASSYRTSLTDTQYF.

The CDR3 DNA sequence: TGTGCCACCAGTGAAACCGGGAGCGCGGGGACAGATACGCAGTATTTT. The encoded protein is CATSETGSAGTDTQYF. The gene calls are TRBV24-1 and TRBJ2-3; possible D gene TRBD2, 6 bases. The germline V gene has CDR1 KGHDR and CDR2 SFDVKD. The CDR3 contains 16 residues. V was pared by 4 bases and J by 3 bases, with 16 bases between.

The rearrangement links TRBV2 to TRBJ2-7; D is uncertain. V was cut by 6 bases and J by 0 bases, with 9 bases left in between. This CDR3 comprises 13 residues. Germline CDR1 SNHLY, CDR2 FYNNEI. For the CDR3, the DNA is TGTGCCAGCAGCCCTACGAGCTCCTACGAGCAGTACTTC. Translation gives CASSPTSSYEQYF.

J is TRBJ1-1 and V is TRBV11-2; no reliable D call. Trimming stripped 5 bases from V and 4 bases from J, with 11 bases between. Germline CDR1 SGHAT, CDR2 FQNNGV. The CDR3 is 13 residues long. The chain's CDR3 is CASSPGLVTEAFF. The CDR3 nucleotides read TGTGCCAGCAGCCCCGGTTTGGTCACTGAAGCTTTCTTT.

The V call is TRBV2, the J call TRBJ2-3, with TRBD2 identical over 7 bases. The length of the CDR3 is 13 residues. J was trimmed by 9 bases and V by 5 bases; bases with no gene match: 8. Germline CDR1 and CDR2: SNHLY and FYNNEI. CDR3 amino acids: CASSTGTMKTQYF. In DNA, the CDR3 is TGTGCCAGCAGTACCGGGACTATGAAAACGCAGTATTTT.

The rearrangement uses TRBV28 and TRBJ1-2, with 9 bases that match TRBD1. Germline trimming cut 2 bases from V and 7 bases from J; bases unmatched to any gene: 11. The CDR3 length is 16 residues. Germline V gene data show CDR1 as MDHEN and CDR2 as SYDVKM. The CDR3 spells CASSLTPSQGAGGYTF. The CDR3 bases are TGTGCCAGCAGTTTAACCCCCTCACAGGGGGCAGGTGGCTACACCTTC.

The table lists this clone with a count of one. This rearrangement joins TRBV9 to TRBJ1-3; no clear D gene. Trimming stripped 0 bases from V and 3 bases from J, with 13 bases between. Germline loops: CDR1 SGDLS, CDR2 YYNGEE. This CDR3 contains 16 residues. The CDR3: CASSVEAARSGNTIYF. In DNA, the CDR3 is TGTGCCAGCAGCGTAGAGGCGGCAAGGAGTGGAAACACCATATATTTT.

The CDR3 loop is CASSPTVGQSQETQYF. In nucleotides, the CDR3 is TGTGCCAGCAGCCCTACCGTGGGACAGAGCCAAGAGACCCAGTACTTC. The chain joins TRBV3-1 (or the pseudogene TRBV3-2) to TRBJ2-5, with 7 bases matching TRBD1. J was trimmed by 1 base and V by 4 bases; bases with no gene match: 9. CDR1 and CDR2 from the germline V gene are LGHDT and YNNKEL (reference sequence). The CDR3 loop spans 16 amino acids.

Note on this clone: One end of the junction varies from germline; a read error may be responsible. The chain links TRBV2 to TRBJ2-4; 8 nucleotides line up with TRBD1. The germline V gene has CDR1 SNHLY and CDR2 FYNNEI. The CDR3 sequence is 12 residues long. This CDR3 is CASSLIDRGWNF. Written as DNA, the CDR3 is TGTGCCAGCAGCCTGATTGACAGGGGTTGGAACTTC. Combining the CDR3 with reference TRBV2 and TRBJ2-4 gives the whole variable domain EPEVTQTPSHQVTQMGQEVILRCVPISNHLYFYWYRQILGQKVEFLVSFYNNEISEKSEIFDDQFSVERPDGSNFTLKIRSTKLEDSAMYFCASSLIDRGWNFGAGTRLSVL.

In its sample, this clone was seen once. This chain uses TRBV24-1 with TRBJ2-2; 9 positions match TRBD2. The CDR3 extends over 19 amino acids. Germline V lookup: CDR1 KGHDR, CDR2 SFDVKD. J lost 0 bases, V lost 5 bases, and 12 bases had no gene match. The CDR3 DNA reads TGTGCCACCAGTGCCCCTACTAGCGGGCCTGCATCGAACACCGGGGAGCTGTTTTTT. Encoded protein: CATSAPTSGPASNTGELFF.

CDR3 in DNA: TGTGCCAGTAGTAGACAGGGGAAAAACTACGAGCAGTACTTC. Translated, it gives CASSRQGKNYEQYF. The chain recombines TRBV19 with TRBJ2-7, with TRBD1 matching over 8 bases. CDR3 length: 14 amino acids. V gave up 4 bases and J gave up 3 bases; unmatched junction bases: 5. In germline, CDR1 is LNHDA, CDR2 SQIVND (reference sequence).

This chain's CDR3 is CASSLNYSPLHF. Here the CDR3 DNA reads TGTGCCAGCAGTCTAAACTATTCACCCCTCCACTTT. The chain recombines TRBV27 with TRBJ1-6; D ambiguous. Trimming took off 5 bases at V and 8 bases at J, with 7 bases between the two ends. Looked up from germline, CDR1 is MNHEY and CDR2 is SMNVEV (reference sequence). The CDR3 runs 12 residues.

CDR3 loop: CASSESRGAGQPQHF. CDR3 DNA sequence: TGTGCCAGCAGTGAAAGCCGGGGGGCGGGTCAGCCCCAGCATTTT. This chain connects TRBV2 to TRBJ1-5; D possibly corresponds to TRBD1 (6 bases). Germline lookup yields CDR1 SNHLY and CDR2 FYNNEI. V lost 2 bases, J lost 6 bases, and 14 bases lay in between. CDR3 length: 15 amino acids.

This clone occurred once. The rearrangement links TRBV7-6 to TRBJ1-1, with D tentatively TRBD1 (5 bases). This CDR3 region has 13 residues. V lost 5 bases, J lost 3 bases, and 10 bases lay in between. Germline CDR1 SGHVS, CDR2 FNYEAQ. The CDR3 nucleotides read TGTGCCAGCAGCAGTCAGGGCGACACTGAAGCTTTCTTT. Its protein is CASSSQGDTEAFF.

The chain has TRBV19 and TRBJ1-2; TRBD1 matches 10 bases. Germline V lookup: CDR1 LNHDA, CDR2 SQIVND (reference sequence). This CDR3 region has 15 residues. The junction had 4 bases not matched to a gene; V was cut back by 5 bases and J by 1 base. CDR3 amino acids: CASSPGTGVNYGYTF. The CDR3 region has the DNA TGTGCCAGTAGTCCCGGGACAGGGGTTAACTATGGCTACACCTTC.

The chain carries TRBV6-5 and TRBJ2-7; 11 nucleotides agree with TRBD2. CDR3 length: 14 residues. Germline CDR1 MNHEY, CDR2 SVGAGI. V lost 3 bases, J lost 6 bases, and 4 bases stayed unmatched. CDR3 DNA: TGTGCCAGCAGTTATAGCCTAGCGGGAGGCGAGCAGTACTTC. It yields the protein CASSYSLAGGEQYF.

This clone turned up a few times. The chain is built from TRBV20-1 and TRBJ2-7; 8 nucleotides match TRBD2. Germline CDR1 is DFQATT and CDR2 is SNEGSKA (reference sequence). CDR3 length equals 15 residues. With 3 bases clipped from V and 5 bases from J, the junction kept 12 bases outside the gene matches. This chain's CDR3 is CSASRSAGGLDEQYF. The DNA for the CDR3 is TGCAGTGCTAGTAGAAGTGCGGGAGGACTCGACGAGCAGTACTTC.

The CDR3 reads CASSENRGRGHQPQHF. CDR3 DNA: TGTGCCAGCAGTGAAAACAGGGGGCGCGGTCATCAGCCCCAGCATTTT. The chain links TRBV6-1 to TRBJ1-5; 9 bases agree with TRBD1. The CDR3 has 16 residues. Germline V gives CDR1 MNHNS, CDR2 SASEGT. V lost 2 bases and J lost 5; bases outside the gene matches: 7.

This chain connects TRBV27 to TRBJ1-2; 7 nucleotides agree with TRBD1. J was trimmed by 4 bases and V by 4 bases; bases with no gene match: 6. This CDR3 spans 14 amino acids. The germline gives CDR1 MNHEY, CDR2 SMNVEV (reference sequence). CDR3 nucleotides: TGTGCCAGCAGTTCGACCGGGGACAGCTATGGCTACACCTTC. It is translated as CASSSTGDSYGYTF.

The chain recombines TRBV4-1 with TRBJ1-2, with D hard to call. Germline V gene lookup returns CDR1 MGHRA and CDR2 YSYEKL. The CDR3 is 15 amino acids. The V end lost 2 bases, the J end lost 4 bases, and 14 bases lay between the germline ends. CDR3 region: CASSQPEVDGYGYTF. The CDR3 nucleotides are TGCGCCAGCAGCCAACCCGAGGTTGACGGCTATGGCTACACCTTC.